The entry below describes one T cell receptor (beta chain). Antigen specificity is unknown. CDR1 is LNHDA and CDR2 is SQIVND in the germline V gene (reference sequence). The trim removed 7 bases at V and 7 bases at J, leaving 6 bases unmatched. The CDR3 sequence is 14 residues long. The sample is drawn from a study of cytomegalovirus exposure and HLA in healthy donors. The overall study: Earlier sequencing of about 179 million T cells yielded roughly 120 million unique TCR beta sequences.

Findings and caveats of the study: Prediction of most subjects' HLA-A and HLA-B alleles by TCR beta sequences was reportedly accurate. Looking again later, the authors saw that most CMV-associated TCR beta chains seemed HLA-restricted.

The PCR had 60 Vbeta and 13 Jbeta primers. The repertoire was sequenced with immunoSEQ multiplex PCR; TCRdb's copy has only in-frame clones and lacks some. The top ten clones hold roughly 0.79% of a sample with under 110,000 clones, just over 70% of them seen once. Specimen: PBMCs. This sequence joins TRBV19 and TRBJ1-6; the match to TRBD1 covers 8 bases. The origin of this receptor is a boy aged 10-17 years in good health and CMV-seronegative. In DNA, the CDR3 is TGTGCCAGTAAGGACGCAGGGGGCAATTCACCCCTCCACTTT. Translation gives CASKDAGGNSPLHF.